Listed below are T cell receptor beta chains from one sample, sequenced in a study of glioma-infiltrating T cells after dendritic cell vaccination. The method was immunoSEQ multiplex PCR; TCRdb's version includes in-frame clones alone and lacks a portion of them. The sample comprises some 91,000 clones, around four fifths of which are singletons, and 2.1% rests with the top ten. The sequenced sample was blood, obtained after dendritic cell vaccination. The receptors come from a human donor with glioblastoma. The CDR3 runs from the conserved cysteine through the conserved F or W. A D gene is named only where the DNA matches it firmly. Not all rows give a size; the values are once, few, many and, for expanded clones, a class.

V gene: TRBV7-9; D gene: NA; clone size: few; J gene: TRBJ2-2; CDR3 protein: CASSYQSTTTGELFF; CDR3 DNA: TGTGCCAGCAGCTATCAATCAACTACCACCGGGGAGCTGTTTTTT
V gene: TRBV6-5; D gene: TRBD2; clone size: NA; J gene: TRBJ2-7; CDR3 protein: CASSYSRGRSYEQYF; CDR3 DNA: TGTGCCAGCAGTTACTCGCGGGGGAGGTCCTACGAGCAGTACTTC
V gene: TRBV7-8; D gene: NA; clone size: NA; J gene: TRBJ2-3; CDR3 protein: CASSSGKDTQYF; CDR3 DNA: TGTGCCAGCAGCTCCGGTAAAGATACGCAGTATTTT
V gene: TRBV4-2; D gene: NA; clone size: once; J gene: TRBJ1-5; CDR3 protein: CASSQDRLSQPQHF; CDR3 DNA: TGTGCCAGCAGCCAAGATCGCTTGAGTCAGCCCCAGCATTTT
V gene: TRBV2; D gene: NA; clone size: NA; J gene: TRBJ1-1; CDR3 protein: CASSGQGWNTEAFF; CDR3 DNA: TGTGCCAGCAGTGGGCAGGGGTGGAACACTGAAGCTTTCTTT
V gene: TRBV6-6; D gene: TRBD1; clone size: NA; J gene: TRBJ1-1; CDR3 protein: CASGTGTGITEAFF; CDR3 DNA: TGTGCCAGCGGTACCGGGACAGGTATCACTGAAGCTTTCTTT
V gene: TRBV7-3; D gene: NA; clone size: NA; J gene: TRBJ2-5; CDR3 protein: CASSLSGHSGETQYF; CDR3 DNA: TGTGCCAGCAGCTTAAGCGGGCACAGCGGAGAGACCCAGTACTTC
V gene: TRBV6-1; D gene: NA; clone size: NA; J gene: TRBJ2-3; CDR3 protein: CASRPGHGTDTQYF; CDR3 DNA: TGTGCCAGCAGACCGGGTCATGGCACAGATACGCAGTATTTT
V gene: TRBV25-1; D gene: TRBD1; clone size: NA; J gene: TRBJ2-3; CDR3 protein: CASRPGTGGGTDTQYF; CDR3 DNA: TGTGCCAGCAGACCAGGGACAGGGGGAGGAACAGATACGCAGTATTTT
V gene: TRBV20-1; D gene: NA; clone size: few; J gene: TRBJ2-1; CDR3 protein: CSVTQGVKQFF; CDR3 DNA: TGCAGTGTCACACAGGGCGTAAAGCAGTTCTTC
V gene: TRBV5-1; D gene: NA; clone size: NA; J gene: TRBJ2-5; CDR3 protein: CASSFLEGQETQYF; CDR3 DNA: TGCGCCAGCAGCTTCTTGGAGGGGCAAGAGACCCAGTACTTC
V gene: TRBV6-5; D gene: NA; clone size: NA; J gene: TRBJ1-2; CDR3 protein: CASSKTSFYGYTF; CDR3 DNA: TGTGCCAGCAGTAAGACATCCTTCTATGGCTACACCTTC
V gene: TRBV19; D gene: NA; clone size: NA; J gene: TRBJ2-2; CDR3 protein: CASTITGSNTGELFF; CDR3 DNA: TGTGCCAGTACTATCACGGGATCAAACACCGGGGAGCTGTTTTTT
V gene: TRBV6-1; D gene: NA; clone size: NA; J gene: TRBJ2-7; CDR3 protein: CASSWRGQHEQYF; CDR3 DNA: TGTGCCAGCAGTTGGAGGGGGCAACACGAGCAGTACTTC
V gene: TRBV6-4; D gene: TRBD1; clone size: NA; J gene: TRBJ2-1; CDR3 protein: CASTRDRLSNEQFF; CDR3 DNA: TGTGCCAGCACAAGGGACAGACTTTCTAATGAGCAGTTCTTC
V gene: TRBV19; D gene: NA; clone size: NA; J gene: TRBJ2-1; CDR3 protein: CASSSTGSSYNEQFF; CDR3 DNA: TGTGCCAGTAGTAGCACGGGAAGCTCCTACAATGAGCAGTTCTTC
V gene: TRBV6-1; D gene: TRBD1; clone size: NA; J gene: TRBJ1-6; CDR3 protein: CASREGQGAMFPYNSPLHF; CDR3 DNA: TGTGCCAGCAGAGAAGGACAGGGGGCGATGTTTCCGTATAATTCACCCCTCCACTTT
V gene: TRBV6-5; D gene: NA; clone size: NA; J gene: TRBJ2-5; CDR3 protein: CASSPSEGAVETQYF; CDR3 DNA: TGTGCCAGCAGCCCTAGCGAGGGGGCAGTGGAGACCCAGTACTTC
V gene: TRBV27; D gene: NA; clone size: NA; J gene: TRBJ1-1; CDR3 protein: CASSLYRDTEAFF; CDR3 DNA: TGTGCCAGCAGTTTATACCGGGACACTGAAGCTTTCTTT
V gene: TRBV23-1; D gene: TRBD2; clone size: NA; J gene: TRBJ2-4; CDR3 protein: CASSQSSWKLAGGPNIQYF; CDR3 DNA: TGCGCCAGCAGTCAGTCATCGTGGAAACTAGCGGGGGGGCCAAACATTCAGTACTTC
V gene: TRBV7-9; D gene: TRBD1; clone size: NA; J gene: TRBJ1-2; CDR3 protein: CASSFGQGVDGYTF; CDR3 DNA: TGTGCCAGCAGCTTCGGACAGGGGGTAGATGGCTACACCTTC
V gene: TRBV29-1; D gene: NA; clone size: NA; J gene: TRBJ2-2; CDR3 protein: CSVKRQLTNTGELFF; CDR3 DNA: TGCAGCGTAAAACGACAGCTTACGAACACCGGGGAGCTGTTTTTT
V gene: TRBV6-1; D gene: NA; clone size: NA; J gene: TRBJ1-6; CDR3 protein: CASSTFGVNSPLHF; CDR3 DNA: TGTGCCAGCAGTACCTTCGGGGTTAATTCACCCCTCCACTTT
V gene: TRBV2; D gene: NA; clone size: NA; J gene: TRBJ1-5; CDR3 protein: CASSQEVQPQHF; CDR3 DNA: TGTGCCAGCAGCCAGGAGGTTCAGCCCCAGCATTTT
V gene: TRBV7-9; D gene: TRBD1; clone size: NA; J gene: TRBJ1-4; CDR3 protein: CASSLQGVDEKLFF; CDR3 DNA: TGTGCCAGCAGCTTGCAGGGGGTAGATGAAAAACTGTTTTTT
V gene: TRBV7-9; D gene: TRBD1; clone size: few; J gene: TRBJ1-2; CDR3 protein: CASSLGPGTGDYGYTF; CDR3 DNA: TGTGCCAGCAGCTTAGGTCCAGGGACAGGCGACTATGGCTACACCTTC
V gene: TRBV6-6; D gene: NA; clone size: NA; J gene: TRBJ1-2; CDR3 protein: CASTAERANYGYTF; CDR3 DNA: TGTGCCAGCACCGCGGAGAGAGCTAACTATGGCTACACCTTC
V gene: TRBV9; D gene: TRBD2; clone size: NA; J gene: TRBJ2-3; CDR3 protein: CASSVPSSGGFTDTQYF; CDR3 DNA: TGTGCCAGCAGCGTTCCGTCTAGCGGGGGGTTCACAGATACGCAGTATTTT
V gene: TRBV21-1; D gene: NA; clone size: NA; J gene: TRBJ2-3; CDR3 protein: CASSRQRASAGGPHTQYF; CDR3 DNA: TGTGCCAGCAGCCGGCAAAGGGCGTCAGCGGGGGGGCCCCATACGCAGTATTTT
V gene: TRBV5-1; D gene: TRBD2; clone size: NA; J gene: TRBJ2-5; CDR3 protein: CASRRTSGRAVETQYF; CDR3 DNA: TGCGCCAGCAGGCGTACTAGCGGGAGGGCCGTAGAGACCCAGTACTTC
V gene: TRBV6-1; D gene: TRBD1; clone size: NA; J gene: TRBJ1-5; CDR3 protein: CASSGTGSNQPQHF; CDR3 DNA: TGTGCCAGCAGTGGGACAGGAAGCAATCAGCCCCAGCATTTT
V gene: TRBV5-5; D gene: NA; clone size: NA; J gene: TRBJ2-5; CDR3 protein: CASSLAGETQYF; CDR3 DNA: TGTGCCAGCAGCTTGGCAGGCGAGACCCAGTACTTC
V gene: TRBV7-2; D gene: NA; clone size: NA; J gene: TRBJ1-1; CDR3 protein: CASSLGGYGTEAFF; CDR3 DNA: TGTGCCAGCAGCTTAGGAGGGTATGGCACTGAAGCTTTCTTT
V gene: TRBV30; D gene: NA; clone size: NA; J gene: TRBJ2-3; CDR3 protein: CAWSPGQGFTDTQYF; CDR3 DNA: TGTGCCTGGAGCCCGGGGCAGGGGTTCACAGATACGCAGTATTTT
V gene: TRBV10-3; D gene: NA; clone size: NA; J gene: TRBJ1-6; CDR3 protein: CAIRPTVTGSPLHF; CDR3 DNA: TGTGCCATCAGACCGACGGTGACAGGATCACCCCTCCACTTT
V gene: TRBV27; D gene: TRBD1; clone size: few; J gene: TRBJ1-2; CDR3 protein: CASSFRGPYGYTF; CDR3 DNA: TGTGCCAGCAGTTTCAGGGGGCCCTATGGCTACACCTTC
V gene: TRBV18; D gene: NA; clone size: NA; J gene: TRBJ2-6; CDR3 protein: CASSPTAPGLGANVLTF; CDR3 DNA: TGTGCCAGCTCACCAACAGCTCCGGGGTTAGGGGCCAACGTCCTGACTTTC
V gene: TRBV30; D gene: TRBD2; clone size: NA; J gene: TRBJ2-2; CDR3 protein: CAWREVGRLASTGELFF; CDR3 DNA: TGTGCCTGGAGGGAGGTTGGAAGACTAGCTTCCACCGGGGAGCTGTTTTTT
V gene: TRBV30; D gene: TRBD1; clone size: NA; J gene: TRBJ1-2; CDR3 protein: CAWSFTGDHGYTF; CDR3 DNA: TGTGCCTGGAGTTTCACAGGGGATCATGGCTACACCTTC
V gene: TRBV14; D gene: TRBD1; clone size: NA; J gene: TRBJ2-5; CDR3 protein: CASSPHPRTGGIETQYF; CDR3 DNA: TGTGCCAGCAGCCCCCATCCAAGGACAGGGGGCATTGAGACCCAGTACTTC
V gene: TRBV5-1; D gene: NA; clone size: NA; J gene: TRBJ1-4; CDR3 protein: CASSLAGGRGGEKLFF; CDR3 DNA: TGCGCCAGCAGCTTGGCCGGTGGGAGGGGAGGTGAAAAACTGTTTTTT
V gene: TRBV2; D gene: NA; clone size: NA; J gene: TRBJ1-6; CDR3 protein: CASSEGQWNIPLHF; CDR3 DNA: TGTGCCAGCAGTGAGGGCCAGTGGAATATCCCCCTCCACTTT
V gene: TRBV19; D gene: NA; clone size: NA; J gene: TRBJ2-7; CDR3 protein: CASSLAETYEQYF; CDR3 DNA: TGTGCCAGTAGTCTGGCAGAAACCTACGAGCAGTACTTC
V gene: TRBV2; D gene: NA; clone size: NA; J gene: TRBJ2-3; CDR3 protein: CASSDVGRIPDTQYF; CDR3 DNA: TGTGCCAGCAGTGATGTAGGCAGGATCCCAGATACGCAGTATTTT
V gene: TRBV30; D gene: NA; clone size: NA; J gene: TRBJ2-1; CDR3 protein: CAWSRGGVNYNEQFF; CDR3 DNA: TGTGCCTGGAGCAGAGGAGGGGTTAACTACAATGAGCAGTTCTTC
V gene: TRBV2; D gene: TRBD1; clone size: few; J gene: TRBJ2-7; CDR3 protein: CASSDYGTGSSYEQYF; CDR3 DNA: TGTGCCAGCAGTGACTATGGGACAGGAAGCTCCTACGAGCAGTACTTC
V gene: TRBV6-6; D gene: TRBD1; clone size: few; J gene: TRBJ2-7; CDR3 protein: CASSYSGQGMQYF; CDR3 DNA: TGTGCCAGCAGTTACTCGGGACAGGGGATGCAGTACTTC
V gene: TRBV9; D gene: NA; clone size: NA; J gene: TRBJ1-3; CDR3 protein: CASSVEGLRPSGNTIYF; CDR3 DNA: TGTGCCAGCAGCGTAGAGGGGTTAAGGCCCTCTGGAAACACCATATATTTT
V gene: TRBV6-5; D gene: NA; clone size: NA; J gene: TRBJ1-5; CDR3 protein: CASNLVQNSNQPQHF; CDR3 DNA: TGCGCCAGCAACCTGGTACAGAATAGCAATCAGCCCCAGCATTTT
V gene: TRBV2; D gene: TRBD1; clone size: few; J gene: TRBJ1-6; CDR3 protein: CASSAEGQVNSPLHF; CDR3 DNA: TGTGCCAGCAGTGCTGAGGGACAGGTTAATTCACCCCTCCACTTT